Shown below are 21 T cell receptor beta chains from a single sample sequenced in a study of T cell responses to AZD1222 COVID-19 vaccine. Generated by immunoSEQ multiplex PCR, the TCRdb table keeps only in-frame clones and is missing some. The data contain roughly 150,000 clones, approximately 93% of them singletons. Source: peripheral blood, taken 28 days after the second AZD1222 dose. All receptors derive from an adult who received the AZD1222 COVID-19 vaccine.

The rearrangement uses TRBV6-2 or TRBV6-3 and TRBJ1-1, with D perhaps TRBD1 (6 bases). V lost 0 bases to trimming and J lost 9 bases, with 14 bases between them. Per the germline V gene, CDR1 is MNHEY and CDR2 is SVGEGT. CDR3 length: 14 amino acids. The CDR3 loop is CASSYSVYRDQAFF. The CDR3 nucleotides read TGTGCCAGCAGTTACTCGGTGTACAGGGATCAAGCTTTCTTT.

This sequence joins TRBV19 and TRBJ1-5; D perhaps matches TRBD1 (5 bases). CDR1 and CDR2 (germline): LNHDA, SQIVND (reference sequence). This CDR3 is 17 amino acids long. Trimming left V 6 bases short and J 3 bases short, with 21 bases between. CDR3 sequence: CASRRTRDSQPNQPQHF. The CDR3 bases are TGTGCCAGTAGGCGGACACGGGACTCTCAGCCCAATCAGCCCCAGCATTTT.

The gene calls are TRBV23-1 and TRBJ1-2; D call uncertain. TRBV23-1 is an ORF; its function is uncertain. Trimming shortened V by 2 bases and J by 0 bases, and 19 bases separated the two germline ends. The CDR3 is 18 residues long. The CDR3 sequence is CASSQRAFGRKTNYGYTF. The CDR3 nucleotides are TGCGCCAGCAGTCAAAGGGCGTTCGGACGGAAGACTAACTATGGCTACACCTTC.

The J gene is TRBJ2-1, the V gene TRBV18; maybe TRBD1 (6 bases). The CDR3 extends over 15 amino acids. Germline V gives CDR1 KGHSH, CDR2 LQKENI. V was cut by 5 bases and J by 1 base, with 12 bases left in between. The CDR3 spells CASSATGGSYNEQFF. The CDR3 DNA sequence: TGTGCCAGCTCAGCGACAGGAGGTTCCTACAATGAGCAGTTCTTC.

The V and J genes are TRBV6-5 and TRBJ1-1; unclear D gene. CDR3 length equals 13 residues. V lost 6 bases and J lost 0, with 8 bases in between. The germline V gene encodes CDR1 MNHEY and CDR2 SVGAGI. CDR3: CASRNRLNTEAFF. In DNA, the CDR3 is TGTGCCAGCAGAAATCGATTGAACACTGAAGCTTTCTTT.

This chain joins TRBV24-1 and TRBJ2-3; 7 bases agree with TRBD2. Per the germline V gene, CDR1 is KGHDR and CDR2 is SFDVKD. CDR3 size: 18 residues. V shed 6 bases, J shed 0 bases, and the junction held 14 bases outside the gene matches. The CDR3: CATSPRRENKPSTDTQYF. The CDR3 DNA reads TGTGCCACCAGTCCCCGGCGGGAGAATAAACCAAGCACAGATACGCAGTATTTT.

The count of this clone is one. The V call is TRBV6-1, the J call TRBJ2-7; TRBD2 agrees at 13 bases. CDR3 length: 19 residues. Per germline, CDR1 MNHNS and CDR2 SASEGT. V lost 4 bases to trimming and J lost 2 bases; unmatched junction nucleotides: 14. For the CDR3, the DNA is TGTGCCAGCAGTGGCTCCACGTGGACTAGCGGGAGCGGGCCCTACGAGCAGTACTTC. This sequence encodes CASSGSTWTSGSGPYEQYF.

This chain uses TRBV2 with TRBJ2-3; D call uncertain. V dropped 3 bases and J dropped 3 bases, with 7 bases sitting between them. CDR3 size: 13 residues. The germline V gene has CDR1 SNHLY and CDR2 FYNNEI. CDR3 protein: CASSDRGTDTQYF. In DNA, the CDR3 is TGTGCCAGCAGTGACCGTGGAACAGATACGCAGTATTTT.

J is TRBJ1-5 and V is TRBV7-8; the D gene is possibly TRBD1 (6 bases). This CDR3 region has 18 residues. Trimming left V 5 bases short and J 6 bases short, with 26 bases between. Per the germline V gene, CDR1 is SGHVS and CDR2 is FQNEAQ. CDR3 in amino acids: CASSRNENPQGTGQPQHF. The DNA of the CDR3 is TGTGCCAGCAGCCGTAATGAAAACCCACAGGGAACGGGTCAGCCCCAGCATTTT.

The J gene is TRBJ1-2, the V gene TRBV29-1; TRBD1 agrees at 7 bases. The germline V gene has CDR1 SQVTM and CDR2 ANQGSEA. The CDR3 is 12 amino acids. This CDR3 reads CSGGDSNYGYTF. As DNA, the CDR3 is TGCAGTGGGGGGGACAGTAACTATGGCTACACCTTC.

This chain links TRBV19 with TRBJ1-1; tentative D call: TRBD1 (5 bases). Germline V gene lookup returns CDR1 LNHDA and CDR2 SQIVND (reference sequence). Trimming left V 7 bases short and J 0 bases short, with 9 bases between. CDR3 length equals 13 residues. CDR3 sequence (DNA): TGTGCCAGTATTAAGGACATGAACACTGAAGCTTTCTTT. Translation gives CASIKDMNTEAFF. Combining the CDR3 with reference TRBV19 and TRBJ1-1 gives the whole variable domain DGGITQSPKYLFRKEGQNVTLSCEQNLNHDAMYWYRQDPGQGLRLIYYSQIVNDFQKGDIAEGYSVSREKKESFPLTVTSAQKNPTAFYLCASIKDMNTEAFFGQGTRLTVV.

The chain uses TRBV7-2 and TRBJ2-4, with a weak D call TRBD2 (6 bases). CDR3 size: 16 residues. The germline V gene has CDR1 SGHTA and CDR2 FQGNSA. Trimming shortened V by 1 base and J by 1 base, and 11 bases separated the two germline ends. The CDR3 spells CASSLEWRDAKNIQYF. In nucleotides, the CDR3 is TGTGCCAGCAGCTTAGAATGGCGGGACGCCAAAAACATTCAGTACTTC.

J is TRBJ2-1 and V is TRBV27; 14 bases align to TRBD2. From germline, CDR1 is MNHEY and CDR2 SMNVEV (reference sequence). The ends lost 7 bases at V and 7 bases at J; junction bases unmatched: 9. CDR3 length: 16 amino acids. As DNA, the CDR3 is TGTGCCAGCAACCCCGTGGGACTAGCGGGAGTGAATGAGCAGTTCTTC. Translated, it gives CASNPVGLAGVNEQFF.

The CDR3 protein is CASSIYSQGSTEAFF. The DNA of the CDR3 is TGTGCCAGTAGTATCTACTCTCAGGGGAGCACTGAAGCTTTCTTT. The chain carries TRBV19 and TRBJ1-1, with TRBD1 as a possible D gene (6 bases). The CDR3 has 15 residues. V shed 3 bases and J shed 4 bases, with 15 bases lying between them. Germline V CDR1 and CDR2: LNHDA, SQIVND (reference sequence).

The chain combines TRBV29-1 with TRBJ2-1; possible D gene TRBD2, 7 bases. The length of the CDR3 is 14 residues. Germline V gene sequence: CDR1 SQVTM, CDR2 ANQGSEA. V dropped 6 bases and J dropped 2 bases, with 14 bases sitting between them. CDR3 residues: CSVAGDYTYNEQFF. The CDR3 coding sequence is TGCAGCGTGGCAGGGGACTACACCTACAATGAGCAGTTCTTC.

CDR3 sequence: CSARVAEKLFF. DNA for the CDR3: TGCAGTGCTAGAGTGGCTGAAAAACTGTTTTTT. The rearrangement links TRBV20-1 to TRBJ1-4; no firm D call. V was clipped by 1 base and J by 7 bases, with 4 bases between them. Germline CDR1 is DFQATT and CDR2 is SNEGSKA (reference sequence). The CDR3 length is 11 residues.

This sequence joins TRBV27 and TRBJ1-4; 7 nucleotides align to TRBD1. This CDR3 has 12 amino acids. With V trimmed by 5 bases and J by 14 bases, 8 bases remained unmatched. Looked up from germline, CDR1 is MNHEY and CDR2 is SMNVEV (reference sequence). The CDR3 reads CASSIDRAKLFF. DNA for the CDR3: TGTGCCAGCAGTATAGACAGGGCAAAGCTGTTTTTT. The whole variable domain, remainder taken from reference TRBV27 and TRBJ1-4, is EAQVTQNPRYLITVTGKKLTVTCSQNMNHEYMSWYRQDPGLGLRQIYYSMNVEVTDKGDVPEGYKVSRKEKRNFPLILESPSPNQTSLYFCASSIDRAKLFFGSGTQLSVL.

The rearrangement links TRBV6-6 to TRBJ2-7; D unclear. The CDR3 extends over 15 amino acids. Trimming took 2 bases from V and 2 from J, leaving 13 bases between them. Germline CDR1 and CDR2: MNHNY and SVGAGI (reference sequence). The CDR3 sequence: CASSYKARLPYEQYF. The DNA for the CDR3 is TGTGCCAGCAGTTACAAGGCCAGATTGCCCTACGAGCAGTACTTC.

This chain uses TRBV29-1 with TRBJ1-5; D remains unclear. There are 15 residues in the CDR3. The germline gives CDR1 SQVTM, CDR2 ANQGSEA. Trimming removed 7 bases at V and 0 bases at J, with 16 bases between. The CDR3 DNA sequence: TGCAGCGCCGGCGGTGGGCCGTATAGCAATCAGCCCCAGCATTTT. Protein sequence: CSAGGGPYSNQPQHF.

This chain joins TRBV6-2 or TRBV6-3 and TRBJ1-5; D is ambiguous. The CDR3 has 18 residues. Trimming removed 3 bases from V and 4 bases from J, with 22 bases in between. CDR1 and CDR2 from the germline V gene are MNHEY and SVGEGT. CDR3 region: CASSYWAPGQPSNQPQHF. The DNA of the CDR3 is TGTGCCAGCAGTTATTGGGCCCCCGGCCAGCCTTCAAATCAGCCCCAGCATTTT.

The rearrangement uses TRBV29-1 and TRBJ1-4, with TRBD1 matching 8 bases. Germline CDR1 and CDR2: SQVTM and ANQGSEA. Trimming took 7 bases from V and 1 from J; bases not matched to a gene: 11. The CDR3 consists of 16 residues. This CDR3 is CSAQGGQGLTNEKLFF. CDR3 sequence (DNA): TGCAGCGCCCAAGGAGGACAGGGACTAACTAATGAAAAACTGTTTTTT.